Shown below are 21 T cell receptor beta chains from a single sample sequenced in a study of shared clonotypes between healthy human individuals. Clones were read by immunoSEQ multiplex PCR, and TCRdb kept only the in-frame ones, dropping some. This table holds around 350,000 clones, around 70% found once. The material sequenced was memory CD4+ T cells sorted from blood. The subset here: CD45RA-negative fraction. Every receptor here comes from a man between 25 and 39 years old in good health.

The chain combines TRBV5-1 with TRBJ1-2; TRBD1 matches at 9 bases. The CDR3 extends over 14 amino acids. Germline V gene data show CDR1 as SGHRS and CDR2 as YFSETQ. The junction had 7 bases not matched to a gene; V was cut back by 4 bases and J by 6 bases. In DNA form, the CDR3 reads TGCGCCAGCAGCCTAACCCGGGACAGGGATGGCTACACCTTC. It codes for CASSLTRDRDGYTF.

The rearrangement uses TRBV11-2 and TRBJ2-2; D is possibly TRBD2 (5 bases). The CDR3 runs to 17 residues. CDR1 and CDR2 (germline): SGHAT, FQNNGV. Trimming pared 4 bases from V and 5 bases from J, leaving 20 bases between. CDR3 region: CASSSSGFRGRTGELFF. The CDR3 nucleotides are TGTGCCAGCAGCTCGTCGGGATTCCGAGGAAGGACCGGGGAGCTGTTTTTT. The full variable domain, with the rest looked up from reference TRBV11-2 and TRBJ2-2, is EAGVAQSPRYKIIEKRQSVAFWCNPISGHATLYWYQQILGQGPKLLIQFQNNGVVDDSQLPKDRFSAERLKGVDSTLKIQPAKLEDSAVYLCASSSSGFRGRTGELFFGEGSRLTVL.

This clone was detected once. J is TRBJ1-3 and V is TRBV6-5; D not certain. Looked up from germline, CDR1 is MNHEY and CDR2 is SVGAGI. V shed 8 bases and J shed 0 bases, with 11 bases lying between them. The CDR3 is 14 amino acids. This CDR3 is CASADIRSGNTIYF. The CDR3, as DNA: TGTGCCAGCGCCGACATCCGCTCTGGAAACACCATATATTTT.

The CDR3, as DNA: TGTGCCAGCACGGCGGGAGTCGGCAATGAGCAGTTCTTC. Translating it yields CASTAGVGNEQFF. This rearrangement joins TRBV11-2 to TRBJ2-1; 7 nucleotides line up with TRBD2. Trimming cost V 7 bases and J 6 bases; bases outside gene matches: 6. The CDR3 sequence is 13 residues long. Germline values: CDR1 SGHAT, CDR2 FQNNGV.

The rearrangement joins TRBV6-6 to TRBJ2-5; 8 nucleotides match TRBD1. The length of the CDR3 is 16 residues. With V trimmed by 2 bases and J by 5 bases, 10 bases remained unmatched. Germline lookup yields CDR1 MNHNY and CDR2 SVGAGI (reference sequence). CDR3 sequence reads: CASSYPRDRWGETQYF. CDR3 in DNA: TGTGCCAGCAGTTACCCTCGGGACAGGTGGGGTGAGACCCAGTACTTC.

The V and J genes are TRBV10-3 and TRBJ1-4; D gene unclear. The CDR3 sequence is 14 residues long. V shed 0 bases and J shed 7 bases, with 9 bases lying between them. Germline-derived CDR1 and CDR2 are ENHRY and SYGVKD. The CDR3 spells CAISESGVGEKLFF. The CDR3 DNA reads as TGTGCCATCAGTGAGTCGGGTGTGGGTGAAAAACTGTTTTTT.

The rearrangement joins TRBV7-6 to TRBJ2-1, with a weak D call TRBD2 (5 bases). V was shortened by 2 bases and J by 6 bases, with 11 bases between the two germline ends. The length of the CDR3 is 14 residues. Per germline, CDR1 SGHVS and CDR2 FNYEAQ. CDR3 sequence: CASSLTELGNEQFF. The DNA for the CDR3 is TGTGCCAGCAGCTTAACCGAACTAGGCAATGAGCAGTTCTTC.

The CDR3 here is CASSGTGLRSYEQYF. In nucleotides, the CDR3 is TGCGCCAGCAGCGGAACGGGACTCCGCTCCTACGAGCAGTACTTC. V gene TRBV5-1 combines with J gene TRBJ2-5; maybe TRBD2 (6 bases). The J call is in doubt because the DNA end fits TRBJ2-7 better. The CDR3 loop spans 15 amino acids. CDR1 and CDR2 (germline): SGHRS, YFSETQ.

V and J are TRBV5-1 and TRBJ2-5, with TRBD2 identical over 13 bases. The germline CDR1 and CDR2 sequences are SGHRS and YFSETQ. This CDR3 contains 16 residues. V lost 3 bases, J lost 5 bases, and 7 bases stayed unmatched. The CDR3 loop is CASSSGLAGVGETQYF. Here the CDR3 DNA reads TGCGCCAGCAGCTCTGGACTAGCGGGAGTGGGTGAGACCCAGTACTTC.

Concerning this clone itself: It differs at one base from a far larger clone, so likely a read error. Other DNA sequences of this sample code for an identical CDR3. The chain combines TRBV27 with TRBJ2-7; TRBD1 aligns across 9 bases. This CDR3 has 14 amino acids. CDR1 and CDR2 from the germline V gene are MNHEY and SMNVEV (reference sequence). The CDR3 sequence is CASSGTGWSYEQYF. DNA of the CDR3: TGTGCCAGCAGTGGGACAGGGTGGTCCTACGAGCAGTATTTC.

The rearrangement uses TRBV7-9 and TRBJ1-1; no definite D call. Trimming shortened V by 5 bases and J by 4 bases, and 17 bases separated the two germline ends. This CDR3 is built from 15 residues. Germline CDR1 and CDR2: SEHNR and FQNEAQ (reference sequence). CDR3 nucleotides: TGTGCCAGCAGCCTGGACCCTGTTGCGGGCACTGAAGCTTTCTTT. This sequence encodes CASSLDPVAGTEAFF.

The V gene is TRBV6-1, the J gene TRBJ2-6; D unclear. The germline V and J ends were trimmed by 3 bases and 12 bases, with 12 bases remaining between them. The CDR3 covers 13 residues. Germline values: CDR1 MNHNS, CDR2 SASEGT. CDR3 sequence: CASSDTASSVLTF. DNA for the CDR3: TGTGCCAGCAGTGATACAGCCTCAAGCGTCCTGACTTTC.

The chain recombines TRBV30 with TRBJ2-5; TRBD2 matches 8 bases. There are 14 residues in the CDR3. V lost 5 bases, J lost 2 bases, and 7 bases stayed unmatched. Germline V gives CDR1 GTSNPN, CDR2 SVGIG (reference sequence). CDR3 bases: TGTGCCTGGGCCAGCGGGAGTCGGCAAGAGACCCAGTACTTC. It encodes CAWASGSRQETQYF.

This clone was observed a single time. The rearrangement joins TRBV21-1 to TRBJ2-5. TRBV21-1 is flagged as a pseudogene. This CDR3 spans 14 amino acids. The CDR3 nucleotides are TGTGCCAGCAGCAAAGCGCTTCATAAGGAGACCCAGTACTTC. Amino acid sequence: CASSKALHKETQYF.

On this clone itself: Being one base from a much bigger clone, this may be a read error. The genes are TRBV6-4 and TRBJ1-5; D is uncertain. V lost 5 bases and J lost 1, with 6 bases in between. The CDR3 totals 13 residues. In germline, CDR1 is MRHNA, CDR2 SNTAGT. The CDR3 reads CASSYSSNQPQHF. In nucleotides, the CDR3 is TGTGCCAGCAGTTACAGCAGCAATCAGCCCCAGCATTTT.

The gene calls are TRBV4-3 and TRBJ2-6; 7 bases line up with TRBD1. The length of the CDR3 is 15 residues. Germline lookup yields CDR1 LGHNA and CDR2 YSLEER. V was pared by 2 bases and J by 4 bases, with 2 bases of the junction left unmatched. CDR3 DNA: TGCGCCAGCAGCCAAACAGGGGTCGGGGCCAACGTCCTGACTTTC. It is translated as CASSQTGVGANVLTF.

As regards this clone: The sample carries other DNA sequences with the same CDR3. The chain recombines TRBV18 with TRBJ2-1; 9 bases agree with TRBD1. Unmatched junction bases numbered 0, after V lost 3 bases and J lost 3 bases. The CDR3 contains 14 residues. CDR1 and CDR2 from the germline V gene are KGHSH and LQKENI. CDR3 residues: CASSPGQGYNEQFF. CDR3 nucleotides: TGTGCCAGCTCACCGGGACAGGGCTACAATGAGCAGTTCTTC.

The J gene is TRBJ2-3, the V gene TRBV7-9; TRBD2 might be the D (6 bases). Germline V gives CDR1 SEHNR, CDR2 FQNEAQ (reference sequence). The V end lost 3 bases, the J end lost 4 bases, and 14 bases lay between the germline ends. This CDR3 has 15 residues. The CDR3 protein is CASSFRAGLADTQYF. CDR3 bases: TGTGCCAGCAGCTTTAGGGCGGGATTGGCAGATACGCAGTATTTT.

The CDR3 sequence is CATKGRDQPQHF. The CDR3, as DNA: TGTGCCACCAAGGGCCGCGATCAGCCCCAGCATTTT. The chain links TRBV19 to TRBJ1-5; no definite D call. V gave up 10 bases and J gave up 5 bases, with 12 bases separating them. Germline values: CDR1 LNHDA, CDR2 SQIVND (reference sequence). The CDR3 contains 12 residues.

This chain connects TRBV11-2 to TRBJ1-4, with D uncertain. Looked up from germline, CDR1 is SGHAT and CDR2 is FQNNGV. Trimming took off 3 bases at V and 0 bases at J, with 11 bases between the two ends. The CDR3 covers 16 residues. As DNA, the CDR3 is TGTGCCAGCAGCTTGGGTACAGTTGCAACTAATGAAAAACTGTTTTTT. Encoded protein: CASSLGTVATNEKLFF. The whole variable domain, filled in from reference TRBV11-2 and TRBJ1-4, reads EAGVAQSPRYKIIEKRQSVAFWCNPISGHATLYWYQQILGQGPKLLIQFQNNGVVDDSQLPKDRFSAERLKGVDSTLKIQPAKLEDSAVYLCASSLGTVATNEKLFFGSGTQLSVL.

This clone has a count of ten or more. The chain links TRBV29-1 to TRBJ2-1; 8 bases agree with TRBD2. CDR3 length: 14 amino acids. V trimming: 7 bases; J trimming: 4 bases; junction bases outside the gene matches: 9. Germline CDR1 SQVTM, CDR2 ANQGSEA. CDR3 protein: CSGTPSGLYNEQFF. Written as DNA, the CDR3 is TGCAGCGGGACTCCTAGCGGGCTTTACAATGAGCAGTTCTTC.